A selection of T cell receptor beta chains follows, all from one sample in a study of blood T cell repertoires in COVID-19. Measured with immunoSEQ multiplex PCR; TCRdb has only the in-frame clones, and not every one. The sample yields about 240,000 clones, approximately 80% seen once. The sample comprised peripheral blood. These receptors originate from a woman of 80 years or more with acute or convalescent COVID-19. The CDR3 runs from the conserved cysteine through the conserved F or W. Each record gives: CDR3 length, V gene, J gene, D gene, clone size, CDR3 protein, CDR3 DNA. The D gene is left open where the match is weak. Rows may omit the clone size; those that give it use once, few, many or a size class.

15	TRBV6-5	TRBJ1-2	TRBD1	-	CASSYSGTVNYGYTF	TGTGCCAGCAGTTACTCAGGGACAGTCAACTATGGCTACACCTTC
13	TRBV2	TRBJ1-1	-	-	CASSPTGNTEAFF	TGTGCCAGCAGCCCCACAGGGAACACTGAAGCTTTCTTT
16	TRBV5-1	TRBJ2-7	TRBD2	-	CASSPRGSSGGYEQYF	TGCGCCAGCAGCCCCAGGGGCTCTAGCGGGGGGTACGAGCAGTACTTC
16	TRBV19	TRBJ1-1	-	few	CASRSGMFRSSTEAFF	TGTGCCAGTAGATCGGGGATGTTTAGGTCGAGCACTGAAGCTTTCTTT
16	TRBV6-2/TRBV6-3	TRBJ1-5	-	-	CASSYSMEGLNQPQHF	TGTGCCAGCAGTTACTCGATGGAGGGCCTCAATCAGCCCCAGCATTTT
15	TRBV27	TRBJ1-1	TRBD1	-	CASSFDRAMNTEAFF	TGTGCCAGCAGTTTCGACAGGGCGATGAACACTGAAGCTTTCTTT
14	TRBV6-5	TRBJ1-5	TRBD1	-	CASGGQYSNQPQHF	TGTGCCAGCGGGGGACAGTATAGCAATCAGCCCCAGCATTTT
15	TRBV5-4	TRBJ2-7	TRBD1	-	CASSQQDRSSYEQYF	TGTGCCAGCAGCCAACAGGACAGGAGCTCCTACGAGCAGTACTTC
16	TRBV6-5	TRBJ1-2	TRBD1	-	CASSYLRDSHHYGYTF	TGTGCCAGCAGTTACCTCCGGGACAGCCACCACTATGGCTACACCTTC
14	TRBV28	TRBJ1-2	-	-	CASSKDWRNYGYTF	TGTGCCAGCTCAAAGGATTGGAGAAACTATGGCTACACCTTC
14	TRBV6-5	TRBJ1-1	-	-	CASSPWAGNTEAFF	TGTGCCAGCAGCCCCTGGGCGGGTAACACTGAAGCTTTCTTT
15	TRBV3-1/TRBV3-2	TRBJ2-5	-	-	CASSHRVFQGETQYF	TGTGCCAGCAGTCACAGGGTCTTCCAGGGAGAGACCCAGTACTTC
15	TRBV2	TRBJ1-3	TRBD1	-	CASSQQGANGNTIYF	TGTGCCAGCAGTCAACAGGGGGCAAATGGAAACACCATATATTTT
13	TRBV30	TRBJ1-1	-	once	CAWSKTVNTEAFF	TGTGCCTGGAGTAAAACAGTGAACACTGAAGCTTTCTTT
13	TRBV2	TRBJ1-1	-	-	CASSKGMNTEAFF	TGTGCCAGCAGCAAGGGGATGAACACTGAAGCTTTCTTT
15	TRBV7-2	TRBJ2-7	-	-	CASSLITATYYEQYF	TGTGCCAGCAGCTTAATAACAGCCACCTACTACGAGCAGTACTTC
16	TRBV2	TRBJ2-5	-	once	CASSESRTSRRETQYF	TGTGCCAGCAGTGAAAGTAGAACTTCGCGGCGGGAGACCCAGTACTTC
13	TRBV7-2	TRBJ1-5	-	-	CASSPGGEQPQHF	TGTGCCAGCAGCCCGGGGGGCGAGCAGCCCCAGCATTTT
17	TRBV4-1	TRBJ2-7	TRBD1	-	CASSQSGGGTGAREQYF	TGCGCCAGCAGCCAATCAGGGGGCGGGACAGGGGCGCGGGAGCAGTACTTC
15	TRBV28	TRBJ1-5	TRBD1	-	CASSQRQGGNQPQHF	TGTGCCAGCAGTCAACGACAGGGTGGTAATCAGCCCCAGCATTTT
18	TRBV7-9	TRBJ1-2	-	-	CASSPLGQAAQWEDGYTF	TGTGCCAGCAGCCCCCTCGGGCAGGCCGCCCAGTGGGAGGATGGCTACACCTTC
16	TRBV27	TRBJ1-6	-	-	CASSAGGRAYNSPLHF	TGTGCCAGCAGTGCGGGGGGAAGGGCCTATAATTCACCCCTCCACTTT
15	TRBV6-2/TRBV6-3	TRBJ1-5	-	-	CASSNRPTGDQPQHF	TGTGCCAGCAGCAACAGGCCTACAGGTGATCAGCCCCAGCATTTT
17	TRBV28	TRBJ2-6	-	-	CASSLWGQNSGANVLTF	TGTGCCAGCAGTTTATGGGGACAAAACTCTGGGGCCAACGTCCTGACTTTC
17	TRBV19	TRBJ2-6	TRBD1	-	CASSIQTGDSGANVLTF	TGTGCCAGTAGTATACAGACAGGGGACTCTGGGGCCAACGTCCTGACTTTC
14	TRBV28	TRBJ1-6	TRBD1	few	CASSRTGGNSPLHF	TGTGCCAGCAGTCGGACAGGGGGAAATTCACCCCTCCACTTT
14	TRBV5-1	TRBJ2-7	TRBD1	-	CASSSDRDRAEQYF	TGCGCCAGCAGCTCGGACAGGGACCGGGCCGAGCAGTACTTC
17	TRBV5-6	TRBJ2-2	TRBD1	-	CASSSYWGTVNTGELFF	TGTGCCAGCAGCTCTTATTGGGGGACAGTGAACACCGGGGAGCTGTTTTTT
13	TRBV28	TRBJ2-2	TRBD2	-	CASTGGMFGELFF	TGTGCCAGCACGGGGGGGATGTTCGGGGAGCTGTTTTTT
12	TRBV29-1	TRBJ1-1	-	-	CSVEESSTEAFF	TGCAGCGTTGAAGAAAGCTCGACTGAAGCTTTCTTT
14	TRBV9	TRBJ1-2	-	-	CASSVDARNYGYTF	TGTGCCAGCAGCGTAGACGCCAGAAACTATGGCTACACCTTC
14	TRBV10-3	TRBJ1-3	-	-	CAISAGEEGNTIYF	TGTGCCATCAGTGCCGGAGAAGAGGGTAACACCATATATTTT
16	TRBV3-1/TRBV3-2	TRBJ2-2	-	-	CASSQRSVAYTGELFF	TGTGCCAGCAGCCAGCGGTCAGTAGCTTATACCGGGGAGCTGTTTTTT
13	TRBV28	TRBJ2-1	-	-	CASSRLITNEQFF	TGTGCCAGCAGCCGGTTAATAACTAATGAGCAGTTCTTC
13	TRBV12-3/TRBV12-4	TRBJ2-3	-	-	CASSLSRTDTQYF	TGTGCCAGCAGTTTATCGAGGACAGATACGCAGTATTTT
13	TRBV5-5	TRBJ1-1	-	-	CASSLEHNTEAFF	TGTGCCAGCAGCTTGGAACATAACACTGAAGCTTTCTTT
16	TRBV7-6	TRBJ2-1	-	-	CASSSISGGAYNEQFF	TGTGCCAGCAGCTCCATTAGCGGAGGGGCCTACAATGAGCAGTTCTTC
14	TRBV2	TRBJ2-1	TRBD2	-	CASRLSGGANEQFF	TGTGCCAGCAGACTTAGCGGGGGGGCCAATGAGCAGTTCTTC
14	TRBV3-1/TRBV3-2	TRBJ1-2	-	once	CASSQNSRAYGYTF	TGTGCCAGCAGCCAAAACTCCAGGGCCTATGGCTACACCTTC
14	TRBV5-4	TRBJ2-5	TRBD2	once	CASSLAGRQETQYF	TGTGCCAGCAGCTTAGCGGGGAGACAAGAGACCCAGTACTTC
14	TRBV6-5	TRBJ1-1	-	-	CASSYSGENTEAFF	TGTGCCAGCAGTTACTCAGGGGAGAACACTGAAGCTTTCTTT
13	TRBV30	TRBJ1-5	-	-	CAWGRYSNQPQHF	TGTGCCTGGGGGAGGTATAGCAATCAGCCCCAGCATTTT
13	TRBV20-1	TRBJ1-6	TRBD1	-	CSASSGGYSPLHF	TGCAGTGCTAGTTCAGGGGGCTATTCACCCCTCCACTTT
14	TRBV5-5	TRBJ1-5	-	-	CASSLVGSNQPQHF	TGTGCCAGCAGCTTGGTGGGCAGCAATCAGCCCCAGCATTTT
16	TRBV11-3	TRBJ2-2	TRBD1	-	CASSPGQGRGTGELFF	TGTGCCAGCAGCCCCGGACAGGGACGGGGCACCGGGGAGCTGTTTTTT
14	TRBV24-1	TRBJ2-3	-	-	CATSVGGPRDTQYF	TGTGCCACCAGTGTGGGGGGGCCGAGAGATACGCAGTATTTT
13	TRBV2	TRBJ2-3	-	-	CASTRSPGDTQYF	TGTGCCAGCACCCGAAGCCCCGGGGATACGCAGTATTTT
13	TRBV7-2	TRBJ2-7	-	-	CASSSPPAGEQYF	TGTGCCAGCAGCTCTCCCCCCGCGGGGGAGCAGTACTTC
14	TRBV14	TRBJ1-1	-	few	CASSQDLGAAEAFF	TGTGCCAGCAGCCAAGATCTGGGCGCAGCTGAAGCTTTCTTT
16	TRBV3-1/TRBV3-2	TRBJ1-5	-	-	CASSQGSGYSNQPQHF	TGTGCCAGCAGCCAAGGATCAGGTTATAGCAATCAGCCCCAGCATTTT
17	TRBV30	TRBJ2-2	-	-	CAWSVGLQFRVTGELFF	TGTGCCTGGAGTGTGGGACTCCAATTCCGTGTCACCGGGGAGCTGTTTTTT
16	TRBV18	TRBJ2-4	-	-	CASSPPGQLAKNIQYF	TGTGCCAGCTCACCACCGGGACAACTAGCCAAAAACATTCAGTACTTC
15	TRBV3-1/TRBV3-2	TRBJ2-3	-	-	CASTISGIRADTQYF	TGTGCCAGCACGATCTCAGGGATTCGGGCAGATACGCAGTATTTT
12	TRBV5-5	TRBJ2-7	-	-	CASSSTVYEQYF	TGTGCCAGCAGCTCGACAGTCTACGAGCAGTACTTC
14	TRBV4-1	TRBJ2-3	-	once	CASSQDRGTDTQYF	TGCGCCAGCAGCCAAGATCGCGGAACAGATACGCAGTATTTT
15	TRBV6-5	TRBJ1-4	-	-	CASSSEEITNEKLFF	TGTGCCAGCTCCTCGGAGGAAATAACTAATGAAAAACTGTTTTTT
13	TRBV6-5	TRBJ1-2	TRBD1	-	CASRLTGGYGYTF	TGTGCCAGCAGATTAACAGGGGGCTATGGCTACACCTTC
14	TRBV7-8	TRBJ1-1	-	-	CASSLGSDSLKAFF	TGTGCCAGCAGCTTAGGGTCCGACAGTCTAAAAGCTTTCTTT
13	TRBV24-1	TRBJ2-7	-	-	CATSEAGTYEQYF	TGTGCCACCAGTGAAGCAGGAACCTACGAGCAGTACTTC
14	TRBV2	TRBJ1-1	TRBD1	-	CATINDRGNTEAFF	TGTGCCACCATTAATGACAGGGGGAACACTGAAGCTTTCTTT